The TCR beta chain under discussion was sequenced for a study of blood T cell repertoires in COVID-19. Study information: Sources were T cells, B-cell-depleted T cells, or PBMCs; the material itself was cDNA or gDNA.

Germline V CDR1 and CDR2: LGHDT, YNNKEL (reference sequence). J gave up 4 bases and V 4 bases, and 6 bases lay outside the gene matches. The CDR3 is made up of 14 amino acids. Per the original data handling: Amplification with reference gene primers provided the estimates of nucleated cell counts. Measured with immunoSEQ multiplex PCR; TCRdb has only the in-frame clones, and not every one. D and trimming were read from the DNA, whereas the V and J calls and clone size are those reported in that table. The sample lists about 210,000 clones, about four fifths occurring once. Sequencing used peripheral blood. The sequence was collected from a man in his 60s with acute or convalescent COVID-19. The chain couples TRBV3-1 (or the pseudogene TRBV3-2) to TRBJ2-5, with 7 bases aligning to TRBD1. DNA for the CDR3: TGTGCCAGCAGCCCCATGACAGGGAGAGAGACCCAGTACTTC. This gives the protein CASSPMTGRETQYF.